The 2 T cell receptor beta chains reported below all come from one sample, sequenced in a study of tumor and adjacent non-tumor tissue in lung cancer (dated by TCRdb to 2016 to 2018). Library preparation used multiplex PCR. The sequencing machine was an Illumina HiSeq 2500. TCRbeta libraries were constructed through three rounds of nested PCR with primers (Table S4) according to protocols modified from ARM-PCR. TCRdb reran the public reads through fastp at Q25 and MiXCR, keeping productive beta chains. Each CDR3 protein appears once, grouped with its most common genes and DNA. For this sample there are 100,000 or so distinct CDR3 sequences; about 60% appear just once. The ten top clones hold roughly 19% of the sample. RNA was extracted from bulk unsorted tissue and checked for quality with a NanoDrop ND-1000 and an Agilent 2100. Distant non-tumor tissue taken more than 3 cm from the tumor edge was used as the normal lung sample.

The sequenced sample was distant non-tumor lung tissue. These receptor sequences come from a man aged 25-45 years with non-small cell lung cancer.

Note on this clonotype: A much more abundant neighbour one base away suggests this may be a read error. The J gene is TRBJ2-5, the V gene TRBV12-3 or TRBV12-4; 7 positions agree with TRBD1. CDR3 length equals 13 residues. The CDR3 here is CASSRGQQEIQYF. CDR3 DNA: TGTGCCAGCAGCCGGGGACAGCAAGAGATCCAGTACTTC.

Details on this clonotype: A much larger clone lies one base from this, so it may be a read error. V gene TRBV5-1 combines with J gene TRBJ2-1; D gene ambiguous. The V gene's germline CDR1 is SGHRS and CDR2 YFSETQ. Between the trimmed V and J ends, which lost 6 bases and 5 bases, there was a span of 15 bases. There are 14 residues in the CDR3. CDR3 sequence (DNA): TGCGCCAGCACCGAAGGCGCGATCCACAATGAGCAGTTCTTC. It yields the protein CASTEGAIHNEQFF.